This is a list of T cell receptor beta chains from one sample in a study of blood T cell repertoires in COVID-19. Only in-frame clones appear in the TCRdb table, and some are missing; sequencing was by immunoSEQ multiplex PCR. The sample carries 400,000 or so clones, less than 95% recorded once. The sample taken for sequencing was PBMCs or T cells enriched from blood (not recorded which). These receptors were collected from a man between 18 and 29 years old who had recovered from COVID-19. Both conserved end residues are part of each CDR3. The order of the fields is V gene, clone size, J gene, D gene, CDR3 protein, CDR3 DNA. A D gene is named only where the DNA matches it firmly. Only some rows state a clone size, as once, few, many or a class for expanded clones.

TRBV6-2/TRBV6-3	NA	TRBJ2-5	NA	CASSYSYERRKGTQYF	TGTGCCAGCAGTTACTCCTATGAGCGGAGAAAAGGGACCCAGTACTTC
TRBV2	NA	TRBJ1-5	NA	CASRGGAQPQHF	TGTGCCAGCAGGGGTGGGGCTCAGCCCCAGCATTTT
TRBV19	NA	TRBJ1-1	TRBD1	CASSIGRQGNEAFF	TGTGCCAGTAGTATCGGGAGACAGGGGAATGAAGCTTTCTTT
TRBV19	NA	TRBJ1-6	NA	CASSISGEASPLHF	TGTGCCAGTAGTATTTCGGGGGAGGCTTCACCCCTCCACTTT
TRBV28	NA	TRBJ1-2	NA	CASTTHREAYGYTF	TGTGCCAGCACCACCCACCGGGAGGCATATGGCTACACCTTC
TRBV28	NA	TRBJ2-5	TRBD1	CASSFTGGETQYF	TGTGCCAGCAGTTTCACAGGGGGAGAGACCCAGTACTTC
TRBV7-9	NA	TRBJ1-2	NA	CASSPHKEGHYGYTF	TGTGCCAGCAGCCCCCATAAGGAGGGGCACTATGGCTACACCTTC
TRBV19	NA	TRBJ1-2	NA	CASRLNVANYGYTF	TGTGCCAGTCGTCTTAACGTAGCTAACTATGGCTACACCTTC
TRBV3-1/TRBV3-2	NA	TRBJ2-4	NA	CASSQERWGRNIQYF	TGTGCCAGCAGCCAAGAGAGGTGGGGCAGGAACATTCAGTACTTC
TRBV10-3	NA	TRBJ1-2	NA	CAISEFDTLFRSNYGYTF	TGTGCCATCAGTGAGTTTGACACCTTATTCCGTTCTAACTATGGCTACACCTTC
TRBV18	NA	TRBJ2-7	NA	CASSPPDISYEQYF	TGTGCCAGCTCACCCCCGGACATCTCCTACGAGCAGTACTTC
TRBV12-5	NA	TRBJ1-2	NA	CASGYGEGRYGYTF	TGTGCTAGTGGTTACGGGGAGGGGCGATATGGCTACACCTTC
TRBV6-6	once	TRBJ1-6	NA	CASSLRGGAGKSSPLHF	TGTGCCAGCAGTCTCCGGGGCGGGGCAGGAAAAAGTTCACCCCTCCACTTT
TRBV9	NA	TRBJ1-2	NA	CASSAGYGYTF	TGTGCCAGCAGCGCCGGCTATGGCTACACCTTC
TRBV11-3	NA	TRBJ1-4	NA	CASSQKGGSLWSEKLFF	TGTGCCAGCAGCCAAAAGGGGGGGAGCCTGTGGAGTGAAAAACTGTTTTTT
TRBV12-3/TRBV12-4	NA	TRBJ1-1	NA	CASSLLGGEAFF	TGTGCCAGCAGTTTATTGGGGGGGGAAGCTTTCTTT
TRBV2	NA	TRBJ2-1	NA	CASSEARLSEQFF	TGTGCCAGCAGTGAAGCCAGGTTGTCTGAGCAGTTCTTC
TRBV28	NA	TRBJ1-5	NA	CASSSLQGTGGPQHF	TGTGCCAGCAGTTCTTTACAGGGTACGGGTGGGCCCCAGCATTTT
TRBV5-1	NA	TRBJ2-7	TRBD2	CASSLGASGLSSYEQYF	TGCGCCAGCAGCCTCGGGGCTAGCGGGTTAAGCTCCTACGAGCAGTACTTC
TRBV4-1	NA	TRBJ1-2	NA	CASSQGTAYGYTF	TGCGCCAGCAGCCAGGGGACTGCCTATGGCTACACCTTC
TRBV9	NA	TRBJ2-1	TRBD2	CASRATSVYNEQFF	TGTGCCAGCAGGGCGACTAGCGTCTACAATGAGCAGTTCTTC
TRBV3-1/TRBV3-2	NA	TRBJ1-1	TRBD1	CASSHGQGVYTEAFF	TGTGCCAGCAGCCACGGACAGGGTGTGTACACTGAAGCTTTCTTT
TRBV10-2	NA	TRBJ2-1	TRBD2	CASSVYPSGRAESEQFF	TGCGCCAGCAGTGTCTATCCTAGCGGGAGGGCCGAAAGTGAGCAGTTCTTC
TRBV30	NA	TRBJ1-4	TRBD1	CAWRDRGLLDEKLFF	TGTGCCTGGCGGGACAGGGGGCTTTTAGATGAAAAACTGTTTTTT
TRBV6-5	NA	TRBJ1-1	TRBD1	CASSPGGEAFF	TGTGCCAGCAGTCCAGGGGGAGAAGCTTTCTTT
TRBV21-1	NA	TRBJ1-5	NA	CASKGGSNQPQHF	TGTGCCAGCAAGGGGGGGAGCAATCAGCCCCAGCATTTT
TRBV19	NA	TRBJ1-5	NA	CASSMPDYQPQHF	TGTGCCAGTAGTATGCCAGACTATCAGCCCCAGCATTTT
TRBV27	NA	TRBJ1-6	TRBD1	CASSLTGSSSPLHF	TGTGCCAGCAGCCTGACAGGGTCTAGTTCACCCCTCCACTTT
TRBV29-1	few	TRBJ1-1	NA	CSARTGLVTEAFF	TGCAGCGCCCGAACAGGGTTGGTTACTGAAGCTTTCTTT
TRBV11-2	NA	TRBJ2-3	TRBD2	CASTGGLTNTQYF	TGTGCCAGCACGGGGGGGCTTACAAATACGCAGTATTTT
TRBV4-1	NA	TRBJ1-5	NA	CASSQVRGVEYQPQHF	TGCGCCAGCAGCCAAGTAAGGGGCGTCGAGTATCAGCCCCAGCATTTT
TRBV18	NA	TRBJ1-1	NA	CASSPPLGQTLNTEAFF	TGTGCCAGCTCACCACCGTTGGGTCAGACTCTGAACACTGAAGCTTTCTTT
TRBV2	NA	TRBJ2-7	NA	CASSDFDEQYF	TGTGCCAGCAGTGATTTCGACGAGCAGTACTTC
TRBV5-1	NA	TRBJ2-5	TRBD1	CASSLSPGQGAKETQYF	TGCGCCAGCAGCTTATCACCGGGACAGGGGGCGAAGGAGACCCAGTACTTC
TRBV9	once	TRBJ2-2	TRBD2	CASSVGPILAGAAWGTGELFF	TGTGCCAGCAGCGTAGGACCCATACTAGCGGGAGCAGCTTGGGGCACCGGGGAGCTGTTTTTT
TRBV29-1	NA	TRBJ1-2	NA	CSVEDLDYGYTF	TGCAGCGTTGAAGATCTTGACTATGGCTACACCTTC
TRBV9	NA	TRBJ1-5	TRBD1	CASSVEGQGSQPQHF	TGTGCCAGCAGCGTTGAAGGACAGGGGAGTCAGCCCCAGCATTTT
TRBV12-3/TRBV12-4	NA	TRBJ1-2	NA	CASSFADYGYTF	TGTGCCAGCAGTTTCGCGGATTATGGCTACACCTTC
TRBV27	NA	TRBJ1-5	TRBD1	CASSPTGRGQPQHF	TGTGCCAGCAGTCCGACAGGGCGGGGCCAGCCCCAGCATTTT
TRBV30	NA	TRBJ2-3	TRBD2	CAWSLLAGMRDTQYF	TGTGCCTGGAGTTTACTAGCGGGAATGAGAGATACGCAGTATTTT
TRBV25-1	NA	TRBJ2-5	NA	CASSEPVVETQYF	TGTGCCAGCAGTGAACCGGTTGTTGAGACCCAGTACTTC
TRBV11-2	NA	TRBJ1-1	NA	CASSGVAVGTEAFF	TGTGCCAGCAGCGGAGTGGCGGTCGGCACTGAAGCTTTCTTT
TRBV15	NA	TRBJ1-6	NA	CATSRGPQGISYNSPLHF	TGTGCCACCAGCAGAGGACCTCAGGGGATCTCCTATAATTCACCCCTCCACTTT
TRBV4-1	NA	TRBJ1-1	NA	CASSPRVSQTTEAFF	TGCGCCAGCAGCCCCCGGGTTAGTCAGACCACTGAAGCTTTCTTT
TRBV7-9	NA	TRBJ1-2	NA	CASSYGENYGYTF	TGTGCCAGCAGCTACGGGGAAAACTATGGCTACACCTTC
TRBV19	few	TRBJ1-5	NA	CASSIGHPNQPQHF	TGTGCCAGTAGTATTGGACACCCCAATCAGCCCCAGCATTTT
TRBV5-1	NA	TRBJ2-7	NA	CASSLITGGSSYEQYF	TGCGCCAGCAGCTTGATAACCGGTGGGAGCTCCTACGAGCAGTACTTC
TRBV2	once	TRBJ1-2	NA	CASSAPGSNGYTF	TGTGCCAGCAGTGCCCCGGGTTCTAATGGCTACACCTTC
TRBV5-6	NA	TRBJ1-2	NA	CASSGRASMRYGYTF	TGTGCCAGCAGCGGGAGGGCCAGCATGAGGTATGGCTACACCTTC
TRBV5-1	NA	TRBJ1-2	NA	CASSFYQGYGYTF	TGCGCCAGCAGCTTCTATCAGGGGTATGGCTACACCTTC
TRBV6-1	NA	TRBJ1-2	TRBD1	CASSDPGQGPVGYGYTF	TGTGCCAGCAGTGACCCGGGACAGGGCCCGGTTGGCTATGGCTACACCTTC
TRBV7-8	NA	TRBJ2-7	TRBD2	CASSLGGLAGPPGDEQYF	TGTGCCAGCAGCTTAGGGGGTCTAGCGGGACCCCCGGGGGACGAGCAGTACTTC
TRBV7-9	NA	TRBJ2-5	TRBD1	CASSLQGAGETQYF	TGTGCCAGCAGCTTACAGGGGGCAGGGGAGACCCAGTACTTC